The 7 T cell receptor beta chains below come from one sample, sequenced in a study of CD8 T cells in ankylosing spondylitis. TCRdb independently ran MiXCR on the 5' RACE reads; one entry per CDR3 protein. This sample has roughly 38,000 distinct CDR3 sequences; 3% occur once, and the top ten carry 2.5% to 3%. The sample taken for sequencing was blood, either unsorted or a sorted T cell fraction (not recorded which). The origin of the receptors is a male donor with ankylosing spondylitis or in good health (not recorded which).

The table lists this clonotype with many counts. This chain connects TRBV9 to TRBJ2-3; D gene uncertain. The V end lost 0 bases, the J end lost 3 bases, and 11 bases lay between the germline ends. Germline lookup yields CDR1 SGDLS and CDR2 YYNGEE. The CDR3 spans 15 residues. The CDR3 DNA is TGTGCCAGCAGCGTAGGGGTGGGTCTTACAGATACGCAGTATTTT. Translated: CASSVGVGLTDTQYF.

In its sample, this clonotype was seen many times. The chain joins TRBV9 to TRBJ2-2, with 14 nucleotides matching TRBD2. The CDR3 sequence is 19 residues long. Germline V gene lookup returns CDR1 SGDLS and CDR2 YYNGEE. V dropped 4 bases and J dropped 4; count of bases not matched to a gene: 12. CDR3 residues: CASSPRLAGGPLTTGELFF. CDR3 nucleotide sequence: TGTGCCAGCAGCCCGAGACTAGCGGGAGGGCCGTTGACCACCGGGGAGCTGTTTTTT. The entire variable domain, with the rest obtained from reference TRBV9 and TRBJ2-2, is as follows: DSGVTQTPKHLITATGQRVTLRCSPRSGDLSVYWYQQSLDQGLQFLIQYYNGEERAKGNILERFSAQQFPDLHSELNLSSLELGDSALYFCASSPRLAGGPLTTGELFFGEGSRLTVL.

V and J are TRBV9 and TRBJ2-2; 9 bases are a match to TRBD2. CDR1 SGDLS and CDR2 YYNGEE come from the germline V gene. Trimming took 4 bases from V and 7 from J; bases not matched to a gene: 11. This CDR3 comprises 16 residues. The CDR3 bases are TGTGCCAGCAGCCCCCAACCCGGGACTAGCTTCGGGGAGCTGTTTTTT. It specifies CASSPQPGTSFGELFF.

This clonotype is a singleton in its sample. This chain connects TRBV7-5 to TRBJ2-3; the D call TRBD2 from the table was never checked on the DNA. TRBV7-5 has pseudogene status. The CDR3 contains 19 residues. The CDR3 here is CIPVPAVSNRAPWSDTQYF. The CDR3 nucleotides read TGTATCCCTGTGCCTGCTGTCAGCAACAGGGCCCCGTGGTCAGATACGCAGTATTTT.

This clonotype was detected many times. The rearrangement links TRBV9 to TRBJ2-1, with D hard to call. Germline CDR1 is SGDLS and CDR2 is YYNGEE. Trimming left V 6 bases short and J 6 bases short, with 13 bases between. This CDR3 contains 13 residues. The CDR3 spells CASTVTPGNEQFF. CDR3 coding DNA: TGTGCCAGCACAGTAACCCCAGGCAATGAGCAGTTCTTC. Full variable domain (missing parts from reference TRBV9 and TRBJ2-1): DSGVTQTPKHLITATGQRVTLRCSPRSGDLSVYWYQQSLDQGLQFLIQYYNGEERAKGNILERFSAQQFPDLHSELNLSSLELGDSALYFCASTVTPGNEQFFGPGTRLTVL.

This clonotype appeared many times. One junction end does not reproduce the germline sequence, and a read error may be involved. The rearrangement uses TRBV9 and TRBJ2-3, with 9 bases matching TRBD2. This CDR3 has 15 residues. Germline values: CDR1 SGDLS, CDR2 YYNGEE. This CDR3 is CASSVVAGAGDTQCF. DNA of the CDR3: TGTGCCAGCAGCGTAGTAGCGGGAGCGGGAGATACGCAGTGTTTT. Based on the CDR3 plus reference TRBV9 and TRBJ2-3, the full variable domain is DSGVTQTPKHLITATGQRVTLRCSPRSGDLSVYWYQQSLDQGLQFLIQYYNGEERAKGNILERFSAQQFPDLHSELNLSSLELGDSALYFCASSVVAGAGDTQCFGPGTRLTVL.

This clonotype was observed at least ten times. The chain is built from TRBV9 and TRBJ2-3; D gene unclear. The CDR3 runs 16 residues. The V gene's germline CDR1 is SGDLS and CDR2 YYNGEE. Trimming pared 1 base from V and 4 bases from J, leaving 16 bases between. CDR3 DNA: TGTGCCAGCAGCGTAAGCCCCACTCGGATAGCAGATACGCAGTATTTT. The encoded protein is CASSVSPTRIADTQYF.